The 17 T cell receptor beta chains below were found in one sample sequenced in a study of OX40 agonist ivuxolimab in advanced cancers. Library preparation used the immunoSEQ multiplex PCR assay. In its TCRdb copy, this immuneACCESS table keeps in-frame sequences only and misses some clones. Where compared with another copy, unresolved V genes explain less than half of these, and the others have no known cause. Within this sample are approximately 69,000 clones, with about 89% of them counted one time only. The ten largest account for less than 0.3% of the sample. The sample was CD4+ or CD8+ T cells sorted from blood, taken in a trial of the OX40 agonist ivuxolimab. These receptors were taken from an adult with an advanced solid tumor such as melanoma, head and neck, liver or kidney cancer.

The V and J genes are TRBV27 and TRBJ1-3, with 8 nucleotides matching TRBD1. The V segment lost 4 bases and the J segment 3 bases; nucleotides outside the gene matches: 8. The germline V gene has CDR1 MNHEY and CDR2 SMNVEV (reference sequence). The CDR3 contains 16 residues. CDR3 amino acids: CASSSLRGLGGNTIYF. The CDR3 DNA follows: TGTGCCAGCAGTTCACTCAGGGGGCTCGGTGGAAACACCATATATTTT.

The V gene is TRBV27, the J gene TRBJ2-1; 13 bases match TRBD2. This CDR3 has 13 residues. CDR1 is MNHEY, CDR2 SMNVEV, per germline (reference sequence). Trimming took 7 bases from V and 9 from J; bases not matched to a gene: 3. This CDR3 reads CASKGLAGVEQFF. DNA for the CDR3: TGTGCCAGCAAAGGACTAGCGGGAGTTGAGCAGTTCTTC.

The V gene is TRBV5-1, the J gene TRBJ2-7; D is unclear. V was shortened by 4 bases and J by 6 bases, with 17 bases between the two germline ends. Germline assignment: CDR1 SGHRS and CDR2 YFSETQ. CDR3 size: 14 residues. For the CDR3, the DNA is TGCGCCAGCAGCCCTGGCGCTTGGGGTGCCGAGCAGTACTTC. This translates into CASSPGAWGAEQYF.

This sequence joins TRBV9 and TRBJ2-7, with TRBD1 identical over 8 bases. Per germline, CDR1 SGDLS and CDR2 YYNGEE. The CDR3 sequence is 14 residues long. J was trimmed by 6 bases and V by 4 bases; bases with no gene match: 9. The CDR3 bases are TGTGCCAGCAGCCCCAGGCAGGGGGCTGGCGAGCAGTACTTC. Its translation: CASSPRQGAGEQYF.

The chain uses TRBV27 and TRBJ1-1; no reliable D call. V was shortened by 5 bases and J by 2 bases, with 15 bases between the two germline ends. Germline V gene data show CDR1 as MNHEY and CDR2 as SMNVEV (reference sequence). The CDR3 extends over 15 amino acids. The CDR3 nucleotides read TGTGCCAGCAGTCCCCGTGGAGGGAGTAACACTGAAGCTTTCTTT. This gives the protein CASSPRGGSNTEAFF.

DNA for the CDR3: TGTGCCAGCAGCTTAGCGCGCGGGGGGGAGGAAAAACTGTTTTTT. Translating gives CASSLARGGEEKLFF. V usage is TRBV7-8 and J usage is TRBJ1-4; D is possibly TRBD1 (5 bases). V lost 0 bases to trimming and J lost 8 bases, with 13 bases between them. CDR1 is SGHVS, CDR2 FQNEAQ, per germline. The CDR3 has 15 amino acids.

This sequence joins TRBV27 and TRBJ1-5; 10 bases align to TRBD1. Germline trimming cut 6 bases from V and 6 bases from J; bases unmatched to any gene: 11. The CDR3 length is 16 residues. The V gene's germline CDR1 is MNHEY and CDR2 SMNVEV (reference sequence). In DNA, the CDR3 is TGTGCCAGCAGCCCCCGTCCCGGACAGGGGGTTCAGCCCCAGCATTTT. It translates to CASSPRPGQGVQPQHF.

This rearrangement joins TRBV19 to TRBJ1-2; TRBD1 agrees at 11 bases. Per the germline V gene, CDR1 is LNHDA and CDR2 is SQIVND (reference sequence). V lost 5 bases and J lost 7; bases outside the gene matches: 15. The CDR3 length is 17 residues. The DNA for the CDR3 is TGTGCCAGTAGTGCACGCTTCGGACAGGGGGCAGTTAGTGGCTACACCTTC. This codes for CASSARFGQGAVSGYTF.

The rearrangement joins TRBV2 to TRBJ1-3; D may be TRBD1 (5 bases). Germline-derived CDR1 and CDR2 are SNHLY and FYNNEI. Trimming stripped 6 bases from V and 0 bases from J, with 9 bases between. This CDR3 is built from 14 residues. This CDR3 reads CASRGQVSGNTIYF. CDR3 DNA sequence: TGTGCCAGCAGAGGACAAGTCTCTGGAAACACCATATATTTT.

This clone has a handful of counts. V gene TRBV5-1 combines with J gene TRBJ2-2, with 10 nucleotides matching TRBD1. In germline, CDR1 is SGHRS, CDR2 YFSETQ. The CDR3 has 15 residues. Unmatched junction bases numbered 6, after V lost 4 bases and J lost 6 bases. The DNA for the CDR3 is TGCGCCAGCAGCCGACTCGGACAGGGGGCCGGGGAGCTGTTTTTT. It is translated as CASSRLGQGAGELFF.

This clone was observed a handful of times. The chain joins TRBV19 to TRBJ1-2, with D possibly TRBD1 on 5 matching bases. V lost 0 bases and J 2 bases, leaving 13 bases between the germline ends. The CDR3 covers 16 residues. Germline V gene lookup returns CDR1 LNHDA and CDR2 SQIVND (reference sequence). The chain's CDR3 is CASSIETGRPNYGYTF. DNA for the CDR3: TGTGCCAGTAGTATAGAAACGGGACGGCCGAACTATGGCTACACCTTC.

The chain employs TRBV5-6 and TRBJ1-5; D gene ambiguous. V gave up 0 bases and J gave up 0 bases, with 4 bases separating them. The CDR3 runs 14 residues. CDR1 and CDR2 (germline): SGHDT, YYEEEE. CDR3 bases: TGTGCCAGCAGCTTGGGGCTTAGCAATCAGCCCCAGCATTTT. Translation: CASSLGLSNQPQHF. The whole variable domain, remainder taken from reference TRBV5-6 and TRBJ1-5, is DAGVTQSPTHLIKTRGQQVTLRCSPKSGHDTVSWYQQALGQGPQFIFQYYEEEERQRGNFPDRFSGHQFPNYSSELNVNALLLGDSALYLCASSLGLSNQPQHFGDGTRLSIL.

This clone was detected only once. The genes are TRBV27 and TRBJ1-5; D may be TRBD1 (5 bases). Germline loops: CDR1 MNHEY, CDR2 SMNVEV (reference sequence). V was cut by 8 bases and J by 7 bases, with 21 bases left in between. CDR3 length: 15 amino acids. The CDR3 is CASSMTLGDLQPQHF. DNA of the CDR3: TGTGCCAGCTCGATGACTTTGGGGGATTTGCAGCCCCAGCATTTT.

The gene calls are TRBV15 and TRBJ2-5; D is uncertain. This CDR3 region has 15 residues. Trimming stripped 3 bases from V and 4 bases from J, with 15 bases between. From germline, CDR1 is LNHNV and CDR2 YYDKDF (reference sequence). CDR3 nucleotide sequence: TGTGCCACCAGCAGCCGGACGGCCCTCGGAGAGACCCAGTACTTC. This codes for CATSSRTALGETQYF.

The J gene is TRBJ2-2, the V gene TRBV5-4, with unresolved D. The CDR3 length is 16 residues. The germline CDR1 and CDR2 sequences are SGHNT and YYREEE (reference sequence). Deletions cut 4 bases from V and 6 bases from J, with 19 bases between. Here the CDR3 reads CASSPTPILGPGELFF. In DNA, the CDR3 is TGTGCCAGCAGCCCAACCCCTATACTCGGCCCCGGGGAGCTGTTTTTT.

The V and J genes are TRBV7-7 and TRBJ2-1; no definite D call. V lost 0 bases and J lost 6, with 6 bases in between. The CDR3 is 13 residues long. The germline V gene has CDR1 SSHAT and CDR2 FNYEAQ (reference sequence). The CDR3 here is CASSLASSNEQFF. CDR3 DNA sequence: TGTGCCAGCAGCTTAGCTTCTAGCAATGAGCAGTTCTTC. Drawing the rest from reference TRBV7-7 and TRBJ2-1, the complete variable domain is GAGVSQSPRYKVTKRGQDVTLRCDPISSHATLYWYQQALGQGPEFLTYFNYEAQPDKSGLPSDRFSAERPEGSISTLTIQRTEQRDSAMYRCASSLASSNEQFFGPGTRLTVL.

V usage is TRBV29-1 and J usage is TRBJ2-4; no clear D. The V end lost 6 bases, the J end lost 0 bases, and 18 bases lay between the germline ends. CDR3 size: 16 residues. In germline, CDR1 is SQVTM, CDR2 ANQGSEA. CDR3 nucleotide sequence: TGCAGCGTCCAAGACCGAAGCACCCTAGCCAAAAACATTCAGTACTTC. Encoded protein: CSVQDRSTLAKNIQYF.